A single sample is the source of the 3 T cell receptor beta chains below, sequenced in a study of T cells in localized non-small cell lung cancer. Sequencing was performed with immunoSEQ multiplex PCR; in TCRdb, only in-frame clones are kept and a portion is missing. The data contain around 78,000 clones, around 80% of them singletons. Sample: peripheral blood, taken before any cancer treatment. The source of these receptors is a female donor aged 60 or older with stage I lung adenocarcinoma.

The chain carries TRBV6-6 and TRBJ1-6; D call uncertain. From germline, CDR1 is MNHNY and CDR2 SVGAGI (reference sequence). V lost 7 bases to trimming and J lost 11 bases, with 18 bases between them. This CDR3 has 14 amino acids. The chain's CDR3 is CASTLDHRTAPLHF. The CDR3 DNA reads TGTGCCAGCACTTTGGACCATCGGACGGCACCCCTCCACTTT.

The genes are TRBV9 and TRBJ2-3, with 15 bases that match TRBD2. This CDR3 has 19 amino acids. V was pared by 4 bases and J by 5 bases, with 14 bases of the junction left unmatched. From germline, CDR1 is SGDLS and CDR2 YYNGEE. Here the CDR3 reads CASSFRLGLAGGEKDTQYF. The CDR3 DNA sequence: TGTGCCAGCAGCTTTCGGCTAGGACTAGCGGGAGGGGAAAAAGATACGCAGTATTTT. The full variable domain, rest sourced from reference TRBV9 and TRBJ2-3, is DSGVTQTPKHLITATGQRVTLRCSPRSGDLSVYWYQQSLDQGLQFLIQYYNGEERAKGNILERFSAQQFPDLHSELNLSSLELGDSALYFCASSFRLGLAGGEKDTQYFGPGTRLTVL.

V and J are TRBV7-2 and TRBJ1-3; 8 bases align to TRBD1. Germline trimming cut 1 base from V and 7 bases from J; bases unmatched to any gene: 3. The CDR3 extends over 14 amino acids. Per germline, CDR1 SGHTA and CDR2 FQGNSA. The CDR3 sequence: CASSLVQGANTIYF. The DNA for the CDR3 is TGTGCCAGCAGCTTAGTTCAGGGGGCCAACACCATATATTTT.